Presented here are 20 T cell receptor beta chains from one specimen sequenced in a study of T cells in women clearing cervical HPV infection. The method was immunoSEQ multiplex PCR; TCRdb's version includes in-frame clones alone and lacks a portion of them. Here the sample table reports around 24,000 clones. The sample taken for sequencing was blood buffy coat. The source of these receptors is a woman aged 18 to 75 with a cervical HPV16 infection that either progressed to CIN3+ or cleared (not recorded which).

CDR3 loop: CASSIVGQGYNEQFF. CDR3 DNA, as far as it was read: TGTGCCAGTAGTATTGTGGGACAGGGCTACAATGAG. This chain connects TRBV19 to TRBJ2-1; 9 positions match TRBD1. From the germline J gene comes the end of the CDR3, since the read stops 3 residues before it. CDR3 size: 15 residues. Germline CDR1 reads LNHDA; CDR2 reads SQIVND (reference sequence). After removal of 3 bases from V and 3 bases from J, the junction contained 3 bases not matched to a gene.

CDR3 DNA, as far as it was read: TGCAGTGCTAGAGATTCGCGACAGGATTACAATGAC. Its translation is CSARDSRQDYND. Given in full, the CDR3 is CSARDSRQDYNDYTF. The chain joins TRBV20-1 to TRBJ1-2; weak D call: TRBD1 (6 bases). The observed sequence ends 3 residues before the CDR3 terminus, with the missing tail filled in from the germline J gene. The CDR3 runs to 15 residues. CDR1 and CDR2 from the germline V gene are DFQATT and SNEGSKA (reference sequence).

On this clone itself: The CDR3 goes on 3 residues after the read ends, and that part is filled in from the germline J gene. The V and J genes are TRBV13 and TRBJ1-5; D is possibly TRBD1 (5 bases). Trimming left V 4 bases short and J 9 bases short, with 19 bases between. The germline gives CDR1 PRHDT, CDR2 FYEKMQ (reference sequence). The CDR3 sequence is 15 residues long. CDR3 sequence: CASSSGKTAFGPQHF. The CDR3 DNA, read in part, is TGTGCCAGCAGCTCAGGAAAGACAGCCTTCGGGCCC. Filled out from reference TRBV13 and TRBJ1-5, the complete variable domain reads AAGVIQSPRHLIKEKRETATLKCYPIPRHDTVYWYQQGPGQDPQFLISFYEKMQSDKGSIPDRFSAQQFSDYHSELNMSSLELGDSALYFCASSSGKTAFGPQHFGDGTRLSIL.

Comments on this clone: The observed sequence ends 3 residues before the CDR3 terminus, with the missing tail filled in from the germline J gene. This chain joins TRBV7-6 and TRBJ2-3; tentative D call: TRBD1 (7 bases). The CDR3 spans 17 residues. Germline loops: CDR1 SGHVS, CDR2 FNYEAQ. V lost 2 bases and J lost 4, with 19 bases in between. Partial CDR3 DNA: TGTGCCAGCAGCTTACTAGGGGGCGGCGGGGTACCAGATACG. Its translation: CASSLLGGGGVPDT. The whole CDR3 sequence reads CASSLLGGGGVPDTQYF.

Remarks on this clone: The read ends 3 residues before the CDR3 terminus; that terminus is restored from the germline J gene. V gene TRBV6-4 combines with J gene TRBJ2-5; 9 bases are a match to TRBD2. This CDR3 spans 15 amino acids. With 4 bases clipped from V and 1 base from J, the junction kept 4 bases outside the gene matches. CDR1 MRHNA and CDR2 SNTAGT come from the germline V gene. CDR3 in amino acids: CASSADSGGQETQYF. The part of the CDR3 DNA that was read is TGTGCCAGCAGTGCGGATAGCGGGGGCCAAGAGACC.

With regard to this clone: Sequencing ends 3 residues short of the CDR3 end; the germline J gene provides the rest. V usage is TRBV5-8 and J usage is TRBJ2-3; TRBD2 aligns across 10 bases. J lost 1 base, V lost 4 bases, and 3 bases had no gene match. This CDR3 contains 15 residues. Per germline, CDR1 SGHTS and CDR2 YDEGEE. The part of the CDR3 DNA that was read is TGTGCCAGCAGCGTAGCGGGGGGAGGCACAGATACG. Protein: CASSVAGGGTDT. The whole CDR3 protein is CASSVAGGGTDTQYF.

The CDR3 DNA, read in part, is TGTGCCTGGAGTACGAAAGGGAATCAGCCC. It yields the protein CAWSTKGNQP. The complete CDR3 sequence is CAWSTKGNQPQHF. This sequence joins TRBV30 and TRBJ1-5, with D uncertain. The read ends 3 residues shy of where the CDR3 ends; the end is completed using the germline J gene. V gave up 2 bases and J gave up 4 bases, with 9 bases separating them. Germline V gene data show CDR1 as GTSNPN and CDR2 as SVGIG (reference sequence). The CDR3 runs to 13 residues.

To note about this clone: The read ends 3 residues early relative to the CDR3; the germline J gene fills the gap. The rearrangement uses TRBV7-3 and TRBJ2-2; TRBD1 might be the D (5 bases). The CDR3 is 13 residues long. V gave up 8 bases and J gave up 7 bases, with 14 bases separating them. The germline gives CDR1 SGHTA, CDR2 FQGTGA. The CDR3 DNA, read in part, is TGTGCCAGCGGGGCGGTAGAAAACGGGGAG. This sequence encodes CASGAVENGE. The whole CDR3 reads CASGAVENGELFF.

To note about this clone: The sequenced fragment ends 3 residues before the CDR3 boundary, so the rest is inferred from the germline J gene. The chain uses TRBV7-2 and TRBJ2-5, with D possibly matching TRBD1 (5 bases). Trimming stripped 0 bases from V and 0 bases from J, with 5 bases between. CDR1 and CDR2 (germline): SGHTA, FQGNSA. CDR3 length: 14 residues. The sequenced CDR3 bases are TGTGCCAGCAGCTTAGCCAGGGACCAAGAGACC. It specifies CASSLARDQET. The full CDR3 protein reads CASSLARDQETQYF.

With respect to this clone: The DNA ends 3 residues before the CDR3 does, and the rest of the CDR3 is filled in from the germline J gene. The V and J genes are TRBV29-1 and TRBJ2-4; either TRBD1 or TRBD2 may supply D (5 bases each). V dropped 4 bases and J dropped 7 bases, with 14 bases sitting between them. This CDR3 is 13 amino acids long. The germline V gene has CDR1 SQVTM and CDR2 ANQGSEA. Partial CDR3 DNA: TGCAGCGTTGGTCGAGGGGTGAGGAACATT. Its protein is CSVGRGVRNI. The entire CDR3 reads CSVGRGVRNIQYF.

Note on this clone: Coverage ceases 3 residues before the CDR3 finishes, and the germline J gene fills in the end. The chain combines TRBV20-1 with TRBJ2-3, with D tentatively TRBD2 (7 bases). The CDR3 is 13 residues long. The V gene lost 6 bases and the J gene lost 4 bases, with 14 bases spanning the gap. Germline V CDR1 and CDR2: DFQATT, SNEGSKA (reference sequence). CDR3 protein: CSARGGFADTQYF. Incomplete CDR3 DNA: TGCAGTGCGAGGGGGGGCTTTGCAGATACG.

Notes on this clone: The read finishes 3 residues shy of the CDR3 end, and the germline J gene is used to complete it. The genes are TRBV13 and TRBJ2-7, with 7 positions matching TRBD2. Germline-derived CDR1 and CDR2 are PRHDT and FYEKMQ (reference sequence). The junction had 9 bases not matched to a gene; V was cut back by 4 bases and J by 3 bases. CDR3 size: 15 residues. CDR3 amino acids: CASSYDYRGVYEQYF. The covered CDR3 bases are TGTGCCAGCAGCTACGACTACCGGGGGGTCTACGAG.

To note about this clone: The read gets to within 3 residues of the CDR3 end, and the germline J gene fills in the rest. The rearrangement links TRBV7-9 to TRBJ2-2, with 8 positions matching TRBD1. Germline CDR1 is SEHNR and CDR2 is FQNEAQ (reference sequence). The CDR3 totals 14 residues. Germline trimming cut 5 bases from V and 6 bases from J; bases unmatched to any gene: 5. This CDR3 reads CASSLRGRAGELFF. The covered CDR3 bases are TGTGCCAGCAGCCTCAGGGGGCGGGCCGGGGAG.

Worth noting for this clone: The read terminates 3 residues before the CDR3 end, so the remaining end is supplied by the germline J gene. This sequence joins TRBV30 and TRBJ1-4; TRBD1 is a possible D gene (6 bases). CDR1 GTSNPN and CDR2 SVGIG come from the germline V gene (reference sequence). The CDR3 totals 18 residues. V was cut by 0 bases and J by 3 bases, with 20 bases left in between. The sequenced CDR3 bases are TGTGCCTGGAGTGTATTCACTTTCTCTGGGGGCTCTAATGAAAAA. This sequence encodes CAWSVFTFSGGSNEK. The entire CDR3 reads CAWSVFTFSGGSNEKLFF. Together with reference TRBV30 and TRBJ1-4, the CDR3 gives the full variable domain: SQTIHQWPATLVQPVGSPLSLECTVEGTSNPNLYWYRQAAGRGLQLLFYSVGIGQISSEVPQNLSASRPQDRQFILSSKKLLLSDSGFYLCAWSVFTFSGGSNEKLFFGSGTQLSVL.

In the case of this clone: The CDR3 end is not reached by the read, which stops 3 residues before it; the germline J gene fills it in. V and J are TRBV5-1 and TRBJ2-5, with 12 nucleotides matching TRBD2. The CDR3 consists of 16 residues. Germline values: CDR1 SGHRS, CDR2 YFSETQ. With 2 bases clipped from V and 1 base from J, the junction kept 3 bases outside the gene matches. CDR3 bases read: TGCGCCAGCAGCTTTGGACTAGCGGGGACCCAAGAGACC. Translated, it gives CASSFGLAGTQET. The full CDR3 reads CASSFGLAGTQETQYF.

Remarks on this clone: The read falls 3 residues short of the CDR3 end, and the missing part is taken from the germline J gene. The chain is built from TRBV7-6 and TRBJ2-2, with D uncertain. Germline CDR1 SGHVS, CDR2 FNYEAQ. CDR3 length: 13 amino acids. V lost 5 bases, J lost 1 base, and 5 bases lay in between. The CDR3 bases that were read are TGTGCCAGCAGCACCAGGAACACCGGGGAG. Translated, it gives CASSTRNTGE. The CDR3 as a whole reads CASSTRNTGELFF.

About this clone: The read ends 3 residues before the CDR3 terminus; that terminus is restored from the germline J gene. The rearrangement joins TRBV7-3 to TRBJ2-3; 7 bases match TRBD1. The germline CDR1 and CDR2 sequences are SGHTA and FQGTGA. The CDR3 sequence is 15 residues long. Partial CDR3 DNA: TGTGCCAGCAGCACTACAGGGGTTTTAGGGGAGACG. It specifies CASSTTGVLGET. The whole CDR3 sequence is CASSTTGVLGETQYF. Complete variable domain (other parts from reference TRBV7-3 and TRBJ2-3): GAGVSQTPSNKVTEKGKYVELRCDPISGHTALYWYRQSLGQGPEFLIYFQGTGAADDSGLPNDRFFAVRPEGSVSTLKIQRTERGDSAVYLCASSTTGVLGETQYFGPGTRLTVL.

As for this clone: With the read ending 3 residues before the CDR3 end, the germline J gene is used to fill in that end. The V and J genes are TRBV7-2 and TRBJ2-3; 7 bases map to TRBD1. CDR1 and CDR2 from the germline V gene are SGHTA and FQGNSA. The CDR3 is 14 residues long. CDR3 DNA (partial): TGTGCCAGCAGCTATGACAGGGTAAATCAGCCG. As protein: CASSYDRVNQP. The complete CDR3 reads CASSYDRVNQPQYF.

The DNA read from the CDR3 is TGTGCCAGTAGTCGGGGGGGGACTGAA. Its translation: CASSRGGTE. The full CDR3 reads CASSRGGTEAFF. The gene calls are TRBV19 and TRBJ1-1; D might be TRBD1 (5 bases). The CDR3 goes on 3 residues after the read ends, and that part is filled in from the germline J gene. Trimming stripped 5 bases from V and 5 bases from J, with 9 bases between. The germline gives CDR1 LNHDA, CDR2 SQIVND (reference sequence). The CDR3 length is 12 residues.

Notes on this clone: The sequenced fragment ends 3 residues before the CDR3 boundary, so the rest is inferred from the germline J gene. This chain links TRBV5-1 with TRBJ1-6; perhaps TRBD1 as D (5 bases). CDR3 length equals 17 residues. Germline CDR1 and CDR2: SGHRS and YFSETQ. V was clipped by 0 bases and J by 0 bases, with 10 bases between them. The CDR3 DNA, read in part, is TGCGCCAGCAGCTTGGTAGGGGCGATCTCCTATAATTCACCC. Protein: CASSLVGAISYNSP. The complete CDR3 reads CASSLVGAISYNSPLHF.